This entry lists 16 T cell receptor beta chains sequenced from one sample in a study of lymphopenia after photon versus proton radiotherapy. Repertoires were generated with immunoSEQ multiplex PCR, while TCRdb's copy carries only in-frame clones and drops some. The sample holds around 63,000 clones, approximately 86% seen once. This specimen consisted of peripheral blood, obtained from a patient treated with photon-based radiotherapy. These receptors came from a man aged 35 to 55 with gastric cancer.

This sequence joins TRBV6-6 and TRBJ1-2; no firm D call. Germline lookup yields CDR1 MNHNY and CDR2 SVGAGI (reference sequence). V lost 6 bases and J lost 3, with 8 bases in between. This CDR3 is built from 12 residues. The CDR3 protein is CASSPGDYGYTF. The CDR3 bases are TGTGCCAGCAGCCCGGGAGACTATGGCTACACCTTC.

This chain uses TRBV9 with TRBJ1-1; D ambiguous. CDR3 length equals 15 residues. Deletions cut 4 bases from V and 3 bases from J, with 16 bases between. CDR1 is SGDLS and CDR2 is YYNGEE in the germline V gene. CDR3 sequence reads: CASSPEGFMDTEAFF. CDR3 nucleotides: TGTGCCAGCAGCCCTGAAGGGTTTATGGACACTGAAGCTTTCTTT. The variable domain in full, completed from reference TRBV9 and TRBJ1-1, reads DSGVTQTPKHLITATGQRVTLRCSPRSGDLSVYWYQQSLDQGLQFLIQYYNGEERAKGNILERFSAQQFPDLHSELNLSSLELGDSALYFCASSPEGFMDTEAFFGQGTRLTVV.

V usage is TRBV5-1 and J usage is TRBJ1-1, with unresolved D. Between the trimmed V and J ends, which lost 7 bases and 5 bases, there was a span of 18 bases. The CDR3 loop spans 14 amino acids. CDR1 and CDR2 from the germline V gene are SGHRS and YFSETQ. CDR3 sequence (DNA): TGCGCCAGCTCGATCCAGCCGACGGGGACTGAAGCTTTCTTT. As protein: CASSIQPTGTEAFF.

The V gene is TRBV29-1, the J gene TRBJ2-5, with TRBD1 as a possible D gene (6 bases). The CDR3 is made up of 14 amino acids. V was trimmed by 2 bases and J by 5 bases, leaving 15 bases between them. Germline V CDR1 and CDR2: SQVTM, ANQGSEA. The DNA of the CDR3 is TGCAGCGTTGAACCAGGGGCGGTTGGGGAGACCCAGTACTTC. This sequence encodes CSVEPGAVGETQYF.

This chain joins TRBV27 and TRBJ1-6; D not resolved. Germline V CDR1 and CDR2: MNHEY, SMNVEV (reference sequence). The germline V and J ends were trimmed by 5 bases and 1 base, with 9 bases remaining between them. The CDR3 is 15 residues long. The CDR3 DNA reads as TGTGCCAGCAGTCCCATTGGGTCCTATAATTCACCCCTCCACTTT. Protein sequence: CASSPIGSYNSPLHF.

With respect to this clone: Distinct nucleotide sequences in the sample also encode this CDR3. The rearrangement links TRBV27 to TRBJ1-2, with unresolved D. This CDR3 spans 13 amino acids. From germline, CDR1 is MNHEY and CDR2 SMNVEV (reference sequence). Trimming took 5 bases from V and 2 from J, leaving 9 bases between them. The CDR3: CASSLRPNYGYTF. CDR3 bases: TGTGCCAGCAGTCTCAGGCCAAACTATGGCTACACCTTC.

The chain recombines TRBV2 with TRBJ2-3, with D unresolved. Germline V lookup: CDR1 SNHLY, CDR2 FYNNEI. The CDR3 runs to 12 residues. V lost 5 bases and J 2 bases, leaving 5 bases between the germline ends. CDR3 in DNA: TGTGCCAGCAGTCCCTTCACAGATACGCAGTATTTT. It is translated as CASSPFTDTQYF.

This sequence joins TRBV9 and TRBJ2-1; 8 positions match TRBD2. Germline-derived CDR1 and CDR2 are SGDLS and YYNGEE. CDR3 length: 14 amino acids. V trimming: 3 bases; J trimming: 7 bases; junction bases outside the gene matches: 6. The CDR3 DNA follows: TGTGCCAGCAGCGCATCGGGACTAGTAAATGAGCAGTTCTTC. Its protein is CASSASGLVNEQFF.

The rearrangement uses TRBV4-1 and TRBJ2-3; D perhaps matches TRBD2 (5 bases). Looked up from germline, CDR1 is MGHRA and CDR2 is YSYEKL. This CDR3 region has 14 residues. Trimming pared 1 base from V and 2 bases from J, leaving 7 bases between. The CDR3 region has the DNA TGCGCCAGCAGCCAAGGAGGGAACACAGATACGCAGTATTTT. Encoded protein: CASSQGGNTDTQYF.

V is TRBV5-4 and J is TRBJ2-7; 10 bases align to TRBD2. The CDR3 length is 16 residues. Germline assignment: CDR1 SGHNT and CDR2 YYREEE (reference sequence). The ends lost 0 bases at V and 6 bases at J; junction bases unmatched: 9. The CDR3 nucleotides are TGTGCCAGCAGCTTGGGCCCCCTAGCGGGGGCCTCCGAGCAGTACTTC. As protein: CASSLGPLAGASEQYF.

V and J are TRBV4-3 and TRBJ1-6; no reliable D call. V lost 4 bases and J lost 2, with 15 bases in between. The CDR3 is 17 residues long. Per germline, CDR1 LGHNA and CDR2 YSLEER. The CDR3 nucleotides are TGCGCCAGCAGCCGATCAAGCAGGCCTGCCTATAATTCACCCCTCCACTTT. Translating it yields CASSRSSRPAYNSPLHF.

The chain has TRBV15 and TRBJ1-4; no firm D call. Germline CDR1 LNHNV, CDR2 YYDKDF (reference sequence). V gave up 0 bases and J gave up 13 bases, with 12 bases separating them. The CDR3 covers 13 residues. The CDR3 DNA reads TGTGCCACCAGCAGAGATAAAGGAGTCAGACTGTTTTTT. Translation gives CATSRDKGVRLFF. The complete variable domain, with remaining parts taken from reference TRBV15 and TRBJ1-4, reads DAMVIQNPRYQVTQFGKPVTLSCSQTLNHNVMYWYQQKSSQAPKLLFHYYDKDFNNEADTPDNFQSRRPNTSFCFLDIRSPGLGDTAMYLCATSRDKGVRLFFGSGTQLSVL.

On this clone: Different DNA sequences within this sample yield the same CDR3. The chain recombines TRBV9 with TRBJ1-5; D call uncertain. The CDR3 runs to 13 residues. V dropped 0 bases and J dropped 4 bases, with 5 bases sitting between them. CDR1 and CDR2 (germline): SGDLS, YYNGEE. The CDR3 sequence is CASSVDGNQPQHF. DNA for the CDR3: TGTGCCAGCAGCGTAGACGGGAATCAGCCCCAGCATTTT.

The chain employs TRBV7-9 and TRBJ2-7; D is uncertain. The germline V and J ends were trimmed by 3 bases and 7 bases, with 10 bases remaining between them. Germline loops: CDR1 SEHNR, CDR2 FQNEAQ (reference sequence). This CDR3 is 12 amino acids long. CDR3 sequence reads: CASSLFEGEQYF. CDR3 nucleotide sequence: TGTGCCAGCAGCTTGTTCGAAGGGGAGCAGTACTTC.

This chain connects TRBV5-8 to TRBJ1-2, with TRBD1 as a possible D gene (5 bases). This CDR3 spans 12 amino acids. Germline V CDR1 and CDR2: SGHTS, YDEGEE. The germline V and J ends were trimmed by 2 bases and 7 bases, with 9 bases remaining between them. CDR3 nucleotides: TGTGCCAGCAGCTTACCCGGGGGTGGCTACACCTTC. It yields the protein CASSLPGGGYTF.

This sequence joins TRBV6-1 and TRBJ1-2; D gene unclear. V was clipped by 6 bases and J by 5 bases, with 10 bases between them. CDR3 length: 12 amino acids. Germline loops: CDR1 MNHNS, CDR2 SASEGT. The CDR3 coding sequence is TGTGCCAGCAGGGGGTCCGCGTATGGCTACACCTTC. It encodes CASRGSAYGYTF.